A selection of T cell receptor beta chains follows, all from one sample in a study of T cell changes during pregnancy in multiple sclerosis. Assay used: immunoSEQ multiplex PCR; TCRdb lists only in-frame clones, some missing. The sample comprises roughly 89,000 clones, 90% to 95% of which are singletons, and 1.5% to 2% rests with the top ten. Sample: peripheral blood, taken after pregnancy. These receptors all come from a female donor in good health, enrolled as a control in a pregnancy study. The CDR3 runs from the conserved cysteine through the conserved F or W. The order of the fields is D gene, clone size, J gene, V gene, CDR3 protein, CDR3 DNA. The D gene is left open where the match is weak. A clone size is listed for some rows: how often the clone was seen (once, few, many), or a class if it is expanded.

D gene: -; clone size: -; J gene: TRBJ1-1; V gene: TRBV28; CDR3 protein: CASSSGTKGTEAFF; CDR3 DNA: TGTGCCAGCAGTTCGGGGACTAAGGGTACTGAAGCTTTCTTT
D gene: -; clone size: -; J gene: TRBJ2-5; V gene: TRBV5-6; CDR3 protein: CASSSQGQETQYF; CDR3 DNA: TGTGCCAGCAGCTCACAGGGCCAAGAGACCCAGTACTTC
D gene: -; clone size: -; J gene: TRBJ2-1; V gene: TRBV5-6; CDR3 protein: CASSPPGSVSVRGEQFF; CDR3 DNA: TGTGCCAGCAGCCCCCCGGGTAGCGTCTCAGTTCGAGGTGAGCAGTTCTTC
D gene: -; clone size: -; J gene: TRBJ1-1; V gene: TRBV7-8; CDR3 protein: CASSWRRDRGGDTEAFF; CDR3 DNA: TGTGCCAGCAGCTGGCGCCGGGACCGGGGGGGGGACACTGAAGCTTTCTTT
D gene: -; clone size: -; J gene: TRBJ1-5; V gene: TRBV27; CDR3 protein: CASSTDRWNQPQHF; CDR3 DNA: TGTGCCAGCAGTACAGACCGTTGGAATCAGCCCCAGCATTTT
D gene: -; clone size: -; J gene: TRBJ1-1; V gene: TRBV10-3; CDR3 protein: CAITVNSFSTEAFF; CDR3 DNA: TGTGCCATCACCGTAAACAGTTTTTCCACTGAAGCTTTCTTT
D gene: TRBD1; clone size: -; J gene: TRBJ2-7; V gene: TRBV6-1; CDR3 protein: CASSRDRSGYEQYF; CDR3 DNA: TGTGCCAGCAGTAGGGACAGGTCTGGCTACGAGCAGTACTTC
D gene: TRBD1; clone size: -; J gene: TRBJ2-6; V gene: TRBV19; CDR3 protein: CASSLDRAGANVLTF; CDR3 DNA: TGTGCCAGTAGTCTAGACAGGGCTGGGGCCAACGTCCTGACTTTC
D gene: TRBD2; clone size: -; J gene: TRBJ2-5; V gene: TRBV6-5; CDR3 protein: CASRGSGETQYF; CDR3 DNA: TGTGCCAGCAGGGGTAGCGGGGAGACCCAGTACTTC
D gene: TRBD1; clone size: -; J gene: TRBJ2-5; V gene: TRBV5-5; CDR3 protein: CASSLWAAGGGWETQYF; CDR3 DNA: TGTGCCAGCAGCTTGTGGGCAGCAGGGGGCGGGTGGGAGACCCAGTACTTC
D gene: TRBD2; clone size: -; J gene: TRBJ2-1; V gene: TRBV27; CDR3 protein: CASSQLAGASNEQFF; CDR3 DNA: TGTGCCAGCAGTCAACTAGCGGGAGCTTCAAATGAGCAGTTCTTC
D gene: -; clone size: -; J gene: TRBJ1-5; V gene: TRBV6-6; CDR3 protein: CASSFTGGHQPQHF; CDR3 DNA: TGTGCCAGCAGTTTCACGGGGGGGCATCAGCCCCAGCATTTT
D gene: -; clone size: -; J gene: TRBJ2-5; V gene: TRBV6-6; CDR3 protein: CASSYEGRTDTQYF; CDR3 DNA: TGTGCCAGCAGTTACGAGGGCAGAACAGACACCCAGTACTTC
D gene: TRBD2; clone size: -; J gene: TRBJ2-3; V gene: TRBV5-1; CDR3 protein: CASSIPPSGASADTQYF; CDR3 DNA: TGCGCCAGCAGCATCCCGCCAAGCGGGGCCTCAGCAGATACGCAGTATTTT
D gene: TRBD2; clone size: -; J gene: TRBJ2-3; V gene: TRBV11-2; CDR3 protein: CASTGTSGIRGTDTQYF; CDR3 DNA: TGTGCCAGCACAGGGACTAGCGGGATAAGGGGGACAGATACGCAGTATTTT
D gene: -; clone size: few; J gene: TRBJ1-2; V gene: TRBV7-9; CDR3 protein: CASRLGTNYGYTF; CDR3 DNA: TGTGCCAGCAGACTCGGGACAAACTATGGCTACACCTTC
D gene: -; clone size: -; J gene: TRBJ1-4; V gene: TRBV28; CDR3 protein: CASSLRRATNEKLFF; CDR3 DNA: TGTGCCAGCAGTTTACGACGGGCAACTAATGAAAAACTGTTTTTT
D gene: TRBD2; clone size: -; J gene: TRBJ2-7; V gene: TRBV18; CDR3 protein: CASSPTSGRSYEQYF; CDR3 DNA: TGTGCCAGCTCACCAACTAGCGGGCGCTCCTACGAGCAGTACTTC
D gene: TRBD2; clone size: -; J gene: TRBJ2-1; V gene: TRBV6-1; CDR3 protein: CASSGSTGTSGRYSYNEQFF; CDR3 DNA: TGTGCCAGCAGTGGTTCGACCGGGACTAGCGGGCGGTACTCCTACAATGAGCAGTTCTTC
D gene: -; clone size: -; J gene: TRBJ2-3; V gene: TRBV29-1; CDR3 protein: CSVEGLAQDTQYF; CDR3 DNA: TGCAGCGTTGAGGGCCTGGCCCAAGATACGCAGTATTTT
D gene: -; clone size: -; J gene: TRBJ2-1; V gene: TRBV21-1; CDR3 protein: CASSKDRGRACNEQFF; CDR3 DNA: TGTGCCAGCAGCAAAGATCGCGGGAGGGCCTGCAATGAGCAGTTCTTC